This TCR beta chain comes out of a study of siplizumab effects on memory and regulatory T cells. This CDR3 contains 14 residues. The germline V gene has CDR1 MDHEN and CDR2 SYDVKM. Trimming removed 6 bases from V and 3 bases from J, with 15 bases in between. Some clones are missing from TCRdb's copy, which holds only in-frame ones; the method was immunoSEQ multiplex PCR. The sample lists some 53,000 clones; less than 98% were seen once. Unstimulated naive, memory, effector memory and TEMRA subsets underwent sequencing in a few donor pairs. On this clone: The antigen remains unidentified.

Study findings and constraints: Siplizumab cultures yielded proliferating Tregs whose suppressive function was not confirmed.

This TCR derives from a human donor in good health. The chain has TRBV28 and TRBJ2-7; D might be TRBD1 (6 bases). Sequencing was carried out using naive CD4+ T cells sorted from blood. This chain's CDR3 is CASRGRQANYEQYF. DNA for the CDR3: TGTGCCAGCAGAGGTCGACAGGCCAACTACGAGCAGTACTTC.